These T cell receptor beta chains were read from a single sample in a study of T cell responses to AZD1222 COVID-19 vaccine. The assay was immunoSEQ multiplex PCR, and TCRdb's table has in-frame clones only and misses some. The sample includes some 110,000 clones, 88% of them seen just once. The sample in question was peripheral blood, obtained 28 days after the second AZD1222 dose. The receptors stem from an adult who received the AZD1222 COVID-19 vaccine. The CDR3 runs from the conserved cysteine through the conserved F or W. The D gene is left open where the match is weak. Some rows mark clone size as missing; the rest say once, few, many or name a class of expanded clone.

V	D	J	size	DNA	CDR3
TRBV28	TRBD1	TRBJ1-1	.	TGTGCCAGCAGTTCTACCACAGGGGGCCTTGACACTGAAGCTTTCTTT	CASSSTTGGLDTEAFF
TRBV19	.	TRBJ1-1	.	TGTGCCAGTAGCCTTCGAGAAATGATCCGGGGCGGGGGCACGAACACTGAAGCTTTCTTT	CASSLREMIRGGGTNTEAFF
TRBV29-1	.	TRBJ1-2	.	TGCAGCGGCTTGGGCGACTATGGCTACACCTTC	CSGLGDYGYTF
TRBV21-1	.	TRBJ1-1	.	TGTGCCCCGGGACAGGGGACTTTGAACACTGAAGCTTTCTTT	CAPGQGTLNTEAFF
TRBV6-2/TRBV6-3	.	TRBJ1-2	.	TGTGCCAGCAGTTACTCGCCGCAGGGCTACACCTTC	CASSYSPQGYTF
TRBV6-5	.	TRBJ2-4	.	TGTGCCAGCAGTTACTCTGCGGGACAGCAGTGGTACTTC	CASSYSAGQQWYF
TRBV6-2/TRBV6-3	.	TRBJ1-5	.	TGTGCCAGCAGCCTAGGGGGGGACAGCAATCAGCCCCAGCATTTT	CASSLGGDSNQPQHF
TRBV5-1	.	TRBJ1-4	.	TGCGCCAGCAGCGCCCTGGGGGGGGAGCATGAAAAACTGTTTTTT	CASSALGGEHEKLFF
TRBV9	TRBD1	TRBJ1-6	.	TGTGCCAGCAGCGTAGGAGACAGGGCTCCCTCACCCCTCCACTTT	CASSVGDRAPSPLHF
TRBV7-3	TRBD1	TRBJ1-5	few	TGTGCCAGCAGCTGGGACAGGGGGTCGGAAAATCAGCCCCAGCATTTT	CASSWDRGSENQPQHF
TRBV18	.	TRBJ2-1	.	TGTGCCAGCTCACCACCATCATCGGGGTTACACTACAATGAGCAGTTCTTC	CASSPPSSGLHYNEQFF
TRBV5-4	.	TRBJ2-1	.	TGTGCCAGCAGCTGGGGGACTTCTTCCTTCAATGAGCAGTTCTTC	CASSWGTSSFNEQFF
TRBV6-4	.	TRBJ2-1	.	TGTGCCAGCAGTGCTGGTAGCTCCTACAATGAGCAGTTCTTC	CASSAGSSYNEQFF
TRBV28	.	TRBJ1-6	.	TGTGCCAGCGACCCCCTTTCAGAGGGTTCACCCCTCCACTTT	CASDPLSEGSPLHF
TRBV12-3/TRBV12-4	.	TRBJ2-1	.	TGTGCCAGCCCGAGCGGGCGCTACAATGAGCAGTTCTTC	CASPSGRYNEQFF
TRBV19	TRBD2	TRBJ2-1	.	TGTGCCAGTAGTATCGGCCCGGTAGCGGGAAACAACAATGAGCAGTTCTTC	CASSIGPVAGNNNEQFF
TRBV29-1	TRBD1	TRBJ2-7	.	TGCAGCGTTGCCGGGACAGGGGGCGCGTACGAGCAGTACTTC	CSVAGTGGAYEQYF
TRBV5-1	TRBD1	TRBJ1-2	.	TGCGCCAGCAGCTACTCTTGGACAGGACATTATGGCTACACCTTC	CASSYSWTGHYGYTF
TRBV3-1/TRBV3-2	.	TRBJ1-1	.	TGTGCCAGCAGCCTCGGTGCGCGGACTGAAGCTTTCTTT	CASSLGARTEAFF
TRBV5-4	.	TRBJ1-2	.	TGTGCCAGCAGCTTGGGGGCGCACGGGGGCTCCTATGGCTACACCTTC	CASSLGAHGGSYGYTF
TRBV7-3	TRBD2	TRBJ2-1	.	TGTGCCAGCAGCTCCAAGTGGGCGGGGGGGCCCAATGAGCAGTTCTTC	CASSSKWAGGPNEQFF
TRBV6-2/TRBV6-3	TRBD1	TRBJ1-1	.	TGTGCCAGCAGCCACCCACTCCGGGACAGTGGAGAAGCTTTCTTT	CASSHPLRDSGEAFF
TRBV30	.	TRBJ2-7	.	TGTGCCTGGAGTGTCTCCAGGGGCGAGCAGTACTTC	CAWSVSRGEQYF
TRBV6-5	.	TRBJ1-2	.	TGTGCCAGCAGTTACTCGATGGTTCCGAACGGGGGCTACACCTTC	CASSYSMVPNGGYTF
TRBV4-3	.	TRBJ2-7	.	TGCGCCAGCAGCTACGCCGGGACGGGAACGGAAGAGCAGTACTTC	CASSYAGTGTEEQYF
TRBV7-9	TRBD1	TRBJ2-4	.	TGTGCCAGCAGCTTCGCGCGGGGACAGGCGGGTGGGGGGAACATTCAGTACTTC	CASSFARGQAGGGNIQYF
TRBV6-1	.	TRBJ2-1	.	TGTGCCAGCAGGGAAAGGGCGTACAGGGTCCTGGTAATTTATGAGCAGTTCTTC	CASRERAYRVLVIYEQFF
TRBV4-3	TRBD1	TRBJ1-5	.	TGCGCCAGCAGCCAAGAGTGGACAGGGAATCAGCCCCAGCATTTT	CASSQEWTGNQPQHF
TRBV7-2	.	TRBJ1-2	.	TGTGCCAGCAGCGATCGTTCCCGGGGAGGGAACTATGGCTACACCTTC	CASSDRSRGGNYGYTF
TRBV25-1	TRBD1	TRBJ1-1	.	TGTGCCAGCAGTGGACCAAGACAGGGGATGAACACTGAAGCTTTCTTT	CASSGPRQGMNTEAFF
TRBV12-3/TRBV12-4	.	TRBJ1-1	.	TGTGCCAGCAAGTTGAACACTGAAGCTTTCTTT	CASKLNTEAFF
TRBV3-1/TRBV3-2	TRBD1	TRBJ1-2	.	TGTGCCAGCAGCCCTAGGACAGGGGGTAACTATGGCTACACCTTC	CASSPRTGGNYGYTF
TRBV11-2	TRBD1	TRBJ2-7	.	TGTGCCAGCAGCTACACAGGGGGCCTCGAGCAGTACTTC	CASSYTGGLEQYF
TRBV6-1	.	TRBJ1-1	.	TGTGCCAGCAGTGAAGTTCCGGGGGGAAACACTGAAGCTTTCTTT	CASSEVPGGNTEAFF
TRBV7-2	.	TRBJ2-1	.	TGTGCCAGCAGCTTTGGGTTCCCGTACAATGAGCAGTTCTTC	CASSFGFPYNEQFF
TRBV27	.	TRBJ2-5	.	TGTGCCAGTCCCCACAAACGGGGGGAGACCCAGTACTTC	CASPHKRGETQYF
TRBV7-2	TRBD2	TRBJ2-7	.	TGTGCCAGCAGCTCTCGGACTAGCGGGAGAGGAAGCTCCTACGAGCAGTACTTC	CASSSRTSGRGSSYEQYF
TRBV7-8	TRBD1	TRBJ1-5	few	TGTGCCAGCAGCTTCGGAGACAGGGCCTATCAGCCCCAGCATTTT	CASSFGDRAYQPQHF
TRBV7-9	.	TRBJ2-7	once	TGTGCCAGCAGCTTAGTTCTCGAGTACAACGAGCAGTACTTC	CASSLVLEYNEQYF
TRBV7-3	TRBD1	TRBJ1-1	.	TGTGCCAGCAGCGCGACAGGGGAGAACACTGAAGCTTTCTTT	CASSATGENTEAFF
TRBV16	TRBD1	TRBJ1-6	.	TGTGCCAGCAGCCAATTCGGGCGACAGGGGAATTCACCCCTCCACTTT	CASSQFGRQGNSPLHF
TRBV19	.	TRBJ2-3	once	TGTGCCAGTAGTATGGGGACCTCTACGCAGTATTTT	CASSMGTSTQYF